The table lists the clone carrying this T cell receptor (beta chain) with many counts. Its antigen is as yet unknown. TCRdb fed the PCR reads into MiXCR, producing one record per CDR3 protein. The sample includes about 70,000 distinct CDR3 sequences, less than 20% of them seen just once. The entry originates in a study of molecular identifiers for immune sequencing clone quantification. Naive CD8 T cells were picked out by sorting for CD8+CD4-CCR7+CD45RA+. General observations from the study: Clones above 20 RNA copies contained over 97% of effector molecules but under 1% of naive ones. Highly expanded clone sizes could be underestimated through barcode sharing by identical TCR molecules.

Germline V lookup: CDR1 SGDLS, CDR2 YYNGEE. CDR3 length equals 14 residues. The V and J ends lost 1 base and 7 bases, in that order; junction bases with no gene match: 5. V and J are TRBV9 and TRBJ2-3; 8 bases line up with TRBD2. This TCR derives from a human donor in good health. Some libraries in this study had Jurkat cell RNA spiked in. The specimen sequenced was naive CD8+ T cells from blood, with Jurkat cell RNA spiked in. Subset noted: FACS-sorted CD8+CD4-CCR7+CD45RA+ naive T cells. The CDR3 coding sequence is TGTGCCAGCAGCGTAAGCGGGGGCGAATATACGCAGTATTTT. Amino acid sequence: CASSVSGGEYTQYF.